Each of the 30 T cell receptor beta chains below was sequenced from the same sample in a study of OX40 agonist ivuxolimab in advanced cancers. The method was immunoSEQ multiplex PCR; TCRdb's version includes in-frame clones alone and lacks a portion of them. The sample has fewer than 140,000 clones; approximately 90% are singletons. The sample here was CD4+ or CD8+ T cells sorted from blood, taken in a trial of the OX40 agonist ivuxolimab. These receptor sequences come from an adult with an advanced solid tumor such as melanoma, head and neck, liver or kidney cancer.

This chain connects TRBV7-2 to TRBJ1-5, with a tentative D call TRBD1 (6 bases). The CDR3 extends over 15 amino acids. The V end lost 1 base, the J end lost 6 bases, and 13 bases lay between the germline ends. CDR1 and CDR2 (germline): SGHTA, FQGNSA. CDR3: CASSLGGQGSQPQHF. Written as DNA, the CDR3 is TGTGCCAGCAGCTTAGGAGGGCAGGGGAGTCAGCCCCAGCATTTT.

Notes on this clone: This CDR3 is also generated by other DNA sequences in the sample. The gene calls are TRBV28 and TRBJ2-7; 7 bases are shared with TRBD1. Per germline, CDR1 MDHEN and CDR2 SYDVKM. The length of the CDR3 is 14 residues. V dropped 4 bases and J dropped 1; count of bases not matched to a gene: 4. The CDR3, as DNA: TGTGCCAGCAGTTCGGGACAGTCGTCCTACGAGCAGTACTTC. Protein sequence: CASSSGQSSYEQYF.

Only one count was recorded for this clone. J is TRBJ1-2 and V is TRBV6-5; possibly TRBD1 for D (6 bases). CDR1 is MNHEY, CDR2 SVGAGI, per germline. This CDR3 contains 15 residues. Trimming took 2 bases from V and 3 from J, leaving 13 bases between them. The CDR3 is CASSYRRTDHYGYTF. CDR3 DNA sequence: TGTGCCAGCAGTTACCGGAGGACAGACCACTATGGCTACACCTTC.

The chain carries TRBV6-1 and TRBJ1-1, with a weak D call TRBD1 (5 bases). V was pared by 4 bases and J by 7 bases, with 13 bases between. CDR1 is MNHNS, CDR2 SASEGT, per germline. This CDR3 is 13 amino acids long. In DNA form, the CDR3 reads TGTGCCAGCAGTGGCGGAGGGGTTTATGAAGCTTTCTTT. This codes for CASSGGGVYEAFF.

This chain joins TRBV7-3 and TRBJ2-7; unclear D gene. CDR3 size: 11 residues. Trimming cost V 4 bases and J 6 bases, with 7 bases left between them. Germline loops: CDR1 SGHTA, CDR2 FQGTGA. In DNA form, the CDR3 reads TGTGCCAGCAGCTCCATATTCGAGCAGTACTTC. It yields the protein CASSSIFEQYF.

This clone was seen only a few times. This rearrangement joins TRBV7-8 to TRBJ1-1, with D perhaps matching TRBD1 (6 bases). From germline, CDR1 is SGHVS and CDR2 FQNEAQ. The length of the CDR3 is 16 residues. The V and J ends lost 7 bases and 5 bases respectively, with 23 bases between them. Here the CDR3 DNA reads TGTGCCAGCAAAACAGGGAATGGTGTTTTGAGAACTGAAGCTTTCTTT. Translating it yields CASKTGNGVLRTEAFF.

This clone was recorded only once. The chain couples TRBV1 to TRBJ2-7. TRBV1 is annotated as a pseudogene. CDR3 length equals 13 residues. The CDR3 DNA reads TGCACCAGCAGCCGGGACCCATTATACGAGCAGTACTTC. Translated: CTSSRDPLYEQYF.

The gene calls are TRBV5-1 and TRBJ1-2; 8 bases agree with TRBD1. Germline CDR1 is SGHRS and CDR2 is YFSETQ. The CDR3 extends over 15 amino acids. Germline trimming cut 4 bases from V and 2 bases from J; bases unmatched to any gene: 7. CDR3 region: CASSHGQGANYGYTF. In nucleotides, the CDR3 is TGCGCCAGCAGCCACGGACAGGGCGCAAACTATGGCTACACCTTC. The full variable domain, rest sourced from reference TRBV5-1 and TRBJ1-2, is KAGVTQTPRYLIKTRGQQVTLSCSPISGHRSVSWYQQTPGQGLQFLFEYFSETQRNKGNFPGRFSGRQFSNSRSEMNVSTLELGDSALYLCASSHGQGANYGYTFGSGTRLTVV.

The chain joins TRBV11-2 to TRBJ2-2; a possible D gene is TRBD2 (5 bases). The CDR3 covers 15 residues. Germline CDR1 and CDR2: SGHAT and FQNNGV. The V gene lost 6 bases and the J gene lost 5 bases, with 16 bases spanning the gap. The chain's CDR3 is CASSLGLAGTGELFF. The CDR3 DNA follows: TGTGCCAGCAGTCTCGGACTGGCTGGGACCGGGGAGCTGTTTTTT.

This chain connects TRBV28 to TRBJ2-3; 12 bases are a match to TRBD1. V dropped 4 bases and J dropped 7; count of bases not matched to a gene: 9. The CDR3 totals 16 residues. Germline V gives CDR1 MDHEN, CDR2 SYDVKM. The CDR3 protein is CASSSPGQGAQNTQYF. DNA of the CDR3: TGTGCCAGCAGTTCCCCGGGACAGGGGGCGCAGAATACGCAGTATTTT.

The chain recombines TRBV28 with TRBJ1-5, with unresolved D. V shed 1 base and J shed 3 bases, with 7 bases lying between them. The germline V gene has CDR1 MDHEN and CDR2 SYDVKM. CDR3 length: 14 residues. The CDR3 reads CASSLSVANQPQHF. CDR3 nucleotide sequence: TGTGCCAGCAGTTTATCCGTCGCCAATCAGCCCCAGCATTTT.

This chain links TRBV5-4 with TRBJ1-1; D gene unclear. The germline gives CDR1 SGHNT, CDR2 YYREEE (reference sequence). This CDR3 comprises 13 residues. The V end lost 0 bases, the J end lost 2 bases, and 5 bases lay between the germline ends. CDR3 DNA sequence: TGTGCCAGCAGCTTGGGAGGCAACACTGAAGCTTTCTTT. It codes for CASSLGGNTEAFF.

V is TRBV28 and J is TRBJ2-5; tentative D call: TRBD2 (6 bases). The CDR3 consists of 15 residues. In germline, CDR1 is MDHEN, CDR2 SYDVKM. V shed 3 bases and J shed 1 base, with 12 bases lying between them. The CDR3 coding sequence is TGTGCCAGCAGTTTGGGGGGACGCCTCCAAGAGACCCAGTACTTC. Translated, it gives CASSLGGRLQETQYF.

The chain employs TRBV11-2 and TRBJ1-2; the match to TRBD1 covers 12 bases. The V gene's germline CDR1 is SGHAT and CDR2 FQNNGV. CDR3 length: 13 residues. The CDR3 is CAIQGQGANGYTF. CDR3 coding DNA: TGTGCTATCCAGGGACAGGGGGCGAATGGCTACACCTTC.

The rearrangement uses TRBV18 and TRBJ2-3; the D is unclear. CDR1 is KGHSH, CDR2 LQKENI, per germline. Trimming shortened V by 3 bases and J by 9 bases, and 13 bases separated the two germline ends. The CDR3 has 13 residues. CDR3 region: CASSPGSEETQYF. For the CDR3, the DNA is TGTGCCAGCTCACCGGGCTCAGAAGAGACGCAGTATTTT.

This sequence joins TRBV7-2 and TRBJ1-1; D uncertain. This CDR3 region has 12 residues. V was clipped by 5 bases and J by 11 bases, with 15 bases between them. Germline CDR1 SGHTA, CDR2 FQGNSA. The CDR3 sequence is CASSVDGARAFF. CDR3 nucleotides: TGTGCCAGCAGCGTTGACGGCGCGAGGGCTTTCTTT.

This clone has only a few counts. The J gene is TRBJ1-2, the V gene TRBV5-1; TRBD1 matches at 7 bases. Trimming removed 1 base from V and 8 bases from J; junction bases left unmatched: 5. The germline gives CDR1 SGHRS, CDR2 YFSETQ. The CDR3 runs 13 residues. DNA for the CDR3: TGCGCCAGCAGCTTGACAGGGGAGGGCGGCTACACCTTC. Amino acids: CASSLTGEGGYTF. The full variable domain, rest sourced from reference TRBV5-1 and TRBJ1-2, is KAGVTQTPRYLIKTRGQQVTLSCSPISGHRSVSWYQQTPGQGLQFLFEYFSETQRNKGNFPGRFSGRQFSNSRSEMNVSTLELGDSALYLCASSLTGEGGYTFGSGTRLTVV.

CDR3 DNA: TGTGCCAGCAGCAATACCGGGGCCTACGAGCAGTACTTC. Translation gives CASSNTGAYEQYF. The chain combines TRBV21-1 with TRBJ2-7; the tabulated D call, TRBD2, remains unverified against the DNA. TRBV21-1 is shown as a pseudogene. The length of the CDR3 is 13 residues.

The chain uses TRBV5-4 and TRBJ1-1; 12 bases map to TRBD1. The CDR3 runs to 17 residues. CDR1 and CDR2 from the germline V gene are SGHNT and YYREEE (reference sequence). Unmatched junction bases numbered 7, after V lost 4 bases and J lost 0 bases. CDR3 bases: TGTGCCAGCAGCCCTCCGGGACAGGGGGCCGTGAACACTGAAGCTTTCTTT. Translation: CASSPPGQGAVNTEAFF.

The CDR3 DNA reads TGTGCCAGCAGCAGAGACACCGTGATGGACAATGAGCAGTTCTTC. Residues: CASSRDTVMDNEQFF. The chain combines TRBV11-2 with TRBJ2-1, with D unclear. Germline CDR1 is SGHAT and CDR2 is FQNNGV. This CDR3 has 15 residues. V shed 5 bases and J shed 5 bases, with 16 bases lying between them. Full variable domain (outside the CDR3, taken from reference TRBV11-2 and TRBJ2-1): EAGVAQSPRYKIIEKRQSVAFWCNPISGHATLYWYQQILGQGPKLLIQFQNNGVVDDSQLPKDRFSAERLKGVDSTLKIQPAKLEDSAVYLCASSRDTVMDNEQFFGPGTRLTVL.

The chain uses TRBV7-8 and TRBJ2-7; no reliable D call. Germline V lookup: CDR1 SGHVS, CDR2 FQNEAQ. V lost 3 bases, J lost 5 bases, and 17 bases lay in between. The CDR3 consists of 15 residues. The CDR3 spells CASSLGTPNVHEQYF. CDR3 coding DNA: TGTGCCAGCAGCTTGGGAACTCCGAACGTCCACGAGCAGTACTTC.

The V call is TRBV5-5, the J call TRBJ1-2, with 9 nucleotides matching TRBD1. CDR3 length equals 14 residues. Per germline, CDR1 SGHKS and CDR2 YYEKEE (reference sequence). J was trimmed by 4 bases and V by 4 bases; bases with no gene match: 5. In nucleotides, the CDR3 is TGTGCCAGCAGCCCACCGACAGGGGGCTATGGCTACACCTTC. The encoded protein is CASSPPTGGYGYTF.

This clone was observed once. J is TRBJ2-5 and V is TRBV10-1, with D possibly matching TRBD2 (6 bases). The CDR3 has 12 residues. Germline-derived CDR1 and CDR2 are WNHNN and SYGVQD (reference sequence). V was shortened by 3 bases and J by 7 bases, with 9 bases between the two germline ends. CDR3 region: CASSDSGGTQYF. In DNA form, the CDR3 reads TGCGCCAGCAGTGACTCCGGGGGGACCCAGTACTTC.

This clone was detected only once. The J gene is TRBJ1-5, the V gene TRBV2; no definite D call. The V gene lost 4 bases and the J gene lost 5 bases, with 18 bases spanning the gap. The germline CDR1 and CDR2 sequences are SNHLY and FYNNEI. The CDR3 has 16 amino acids. The CDR3 sequence is CASSVGTYLIHQPQHF. The CDR3 nucleotides are TGTGCCAGCAGTGTCGGAACTTACCTTATCCATCAGCCCCAGCATTTT.

The gene calls are TRBV6-5 and TRBJ2-3, with D tentatively TRBD1 (6 bases). V was clipped by 7 bases and J by 4 bases, with 12 bases between them. The length of the CDR3 is 13 residues. The V gene's germline CDR1 is MNHEY and CDR2 SVGAGI. Here the CDR3 DNA reads TGTGCCAGCAACTTCAGGGGCCCAGATACGCAGTATTTT. It is translated as CASNFRGPDTQYF.

This chain links TRBV5-6 with TRBJ1-2, with 7 nucleotides matching TRBD1. The CDR3 runs to 15 residues. J lost 2 bases, V lost 5 bases, and 9 bases had no gene match. Germline CDR1 SGHDT, CDR2 YYEEEE. In DNA, the CDR3 is TGTGCCAGCAGTCGATCGACAGGGCCAAACTATGGCTACACCTTC. This sequence encodes CASSRSTGPNYGYTF.

This clone was detected only once. V and J are TRBV29-1 and TRBJ2-7; no firm D call. This CDR3 has 14 amino acids. Germline V gene data show CDR1 as SQVTM and CDR2 as ANQGSEA. The CDR3: CSSLGATVPYEQYF. The CDR3 DNA reads as TGCAGTTCCCTAGGCGCCACGGTCCCCTACGAGCAGTACTTC.

The genes are TRBV28 and TRBJ2-3; D is unresolved. V was shortened by 6 bases and J by 4 bases, with 5 bases between the two germline ends. The germline V gene encodes CDR1 MDHEN and CDR2 SYDVKM. The CDR3 loop spans 11 amino acids. The DNA of the CDR3 is TGTGCCAGCAGGGCAGCAGATACGCAGTATTTT. This gives the protein CASRAADTQYF.

The chain combines TRBV10-1 with TRBJ2-7, with a possible D match to TRBD1 (6 bases). CDR1 and CDR2 from the germline V gene are WNHNN and SYGVQD (reference sequence). There are 18 residues in the CDR3. V shed 4 bases and J shed 2 bases, with 24 bases lying between them. This chain's CDR3 is CASSGEQDSHRLTYEQYF. CDR3 sequence (DNA): TGCGCCAGCAGTGGGGAACAGGACAGCCACCGTTTAACCTACGAGCAGTACTTC.

This clone was detected once. CDR3 loop: CASSTPAGEAFF. CDR3 nucleotides: TGTGCCAGCAGCACCCCCGCCGGTGAAGCTTTCTTT. The V and J genes are TRBV7-3 and TRBJ1-1; D remains unclear. Germline lookup yields CDR1 SGHTA and CDR2 FQGTGA. The CDR3 is 12 residues long. V was clipped by 5 bases and J by 7 bases, with 11 bases between them.